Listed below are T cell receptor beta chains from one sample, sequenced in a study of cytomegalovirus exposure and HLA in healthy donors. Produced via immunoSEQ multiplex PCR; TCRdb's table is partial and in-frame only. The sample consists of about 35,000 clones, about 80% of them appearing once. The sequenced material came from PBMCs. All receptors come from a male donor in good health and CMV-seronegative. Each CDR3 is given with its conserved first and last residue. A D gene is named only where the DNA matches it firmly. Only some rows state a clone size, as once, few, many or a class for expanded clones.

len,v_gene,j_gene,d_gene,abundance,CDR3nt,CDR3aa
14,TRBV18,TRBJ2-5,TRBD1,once,TGTGCCAGCTCACCCGGGACAGGGCGAGAGACCCAGTACTTC,CASSPGTGRETQYF
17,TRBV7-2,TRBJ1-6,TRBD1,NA,TGTGCCAGCAGCCACAACAGGGGAGTGATCCATAATTCACCCCTCCACTTT,CASSHNRGVIHNSPLHF
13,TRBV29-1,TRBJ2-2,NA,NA,TGCAGCGCGATTCAGGGAAGGGCCGGGGAGCTGTTTTTT,CSAIQGRAGELFF
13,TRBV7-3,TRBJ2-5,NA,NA,TGTGCCAGCAGCTCACTAGGAGACGAGACCCAGTACTTC,CASSSLGDETQYF
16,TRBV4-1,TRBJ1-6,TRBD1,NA,TGCGCCAGCAGCCTCCTAGGACAGGGAGTAGATTCACCCCTCCACTTT,CASSLLGQGVDSPLHF
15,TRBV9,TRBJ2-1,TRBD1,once,TGTGCCAGCACGGGGCGGGACAGGGCCTACAATGAGCAGTTCTTC,CASTGRDRAYNEQFF
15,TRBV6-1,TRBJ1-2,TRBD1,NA,TGTGCCAGCATCCCAGGACAGGGGGCGCCTAATGGCTACACCTTC,CASIPGQGAPNGYTF
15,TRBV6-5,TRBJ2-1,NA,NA,TGTGCCAGCAGTATAAGAGGGAGCTCCTACAATGAGCAGTTCTTC,CASSIRGSSYNEQFF
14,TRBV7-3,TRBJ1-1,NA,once,TGTGCCAGCAGCTTACGAGGCCCGAACACTGAAGCTTTCTTT,CASSLRGPNTEAFF
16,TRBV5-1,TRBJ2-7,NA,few,TGCGCCAGCAGCTTGGAGGGCCGGAGCGGAGGCTACGAGCAGTACTTC,CASSLEGRSGGYEQYF
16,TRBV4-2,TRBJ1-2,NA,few,TGTGCCAGCGGGCCACAGGGTCGGGTAACTAACTATGGCTACACCTTC,CASGPQGRVTNYGYTF
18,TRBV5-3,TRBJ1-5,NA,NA,TGTGCCAGAAGCGGCCCGGGACTCCCGTACTATAGCGCTCAGCCCCAGCATTTT,CARSGPGLPYYSAQPQHF
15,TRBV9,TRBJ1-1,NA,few,TGTGCCAGCAGCGTGGAGGGGAGAAGTGGGACTGAAGCTTTCTTT,CASSVEGRSGTEAFF
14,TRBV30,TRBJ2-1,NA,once,TGTGCCTTGGGGAGAGACTATAATCGTACTGAGCAGTTCTTC,CALGRDYNRTEQFF
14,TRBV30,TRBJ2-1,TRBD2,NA,TGTGCCTGGAGTACCGGACTAGCGGGAGGCGAGCAGTTCTTC,CAWSTGLAGGEQFF
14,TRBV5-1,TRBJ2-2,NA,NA,TGCGCCAGCAGCTTGACGGAGATCACCGGGGAGCTGTTTTTT,CASSLTEITGELFF
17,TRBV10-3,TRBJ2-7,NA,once,TGTGCCATCAGTGAGACCCTTAGGAGATCCGGCTCCTACGAGCAGTACTTC,CAISETLRRSGSYEQYF
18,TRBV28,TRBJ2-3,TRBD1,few,TGTGCCAGCAGTGGAATCCGCCACAGGGGGCAGGGCACAGATACGCAGTATTTT,CASSGIRHRGQGTDTQYF
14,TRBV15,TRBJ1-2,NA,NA,TGTGCCACCAGCAGCAGGGGCCCTGCCTATGGCTACACCTTC,CATSSRGPAYGYTF
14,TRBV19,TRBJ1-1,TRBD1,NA,TGTGCCAGTAGTATAACGGGGACAGGGGGCGCAGCTTTCTTT,CASSITGTGGAAFF
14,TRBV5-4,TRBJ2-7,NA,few,TGTGCCAGCAGCTTGTCGAGCGGATCCTACGAGCAGTACTTC,CASSLSSGSYEQYF
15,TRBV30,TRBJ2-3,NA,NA,TGTGCCTGGAGTGTTGGTAGCGGACACACAGATACGCAGTATTTT,CAWSVGSGHTDTQYF
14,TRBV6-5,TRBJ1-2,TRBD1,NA,TGTGCCAGCAGTACATCGGACAGGGGCGACGGCTACACCTTC,CASSTSDRGDGYTF
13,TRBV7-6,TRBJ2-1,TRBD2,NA,TGTGCCAGCAGACCCGCCCCGGGAGGTGAGCAGTTCTTC,CASRPAPGGEQFF
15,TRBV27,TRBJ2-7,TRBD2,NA,TGTGCCAGCAGCCCTCCGAGCGGGAGTATCTACGAGCAGTACTTC,CASSPPSGSIYEQYF
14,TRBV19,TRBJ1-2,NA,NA,TGTGCCAGTAGTACAGGGGAAGCTAACTATGGCTACACCTTC,CASSTGEANYGYTF
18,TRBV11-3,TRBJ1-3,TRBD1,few,TGTGCCAGCAGCTTAGGCATACCGGGACAGAAGACTGGAAACACCATATATTTT,CASSLGIPGQKTGNTIYF
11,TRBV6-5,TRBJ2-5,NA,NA,TGTGCCAGCAGTTATAAAGAGACCCAGTACTTC,CASSYKETQYF
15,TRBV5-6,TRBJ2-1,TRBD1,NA,TGTGCCAGCAGGACCACAGGGGGCGCGGCAGACGAGCAGTTCTTC,CASRTTGGAADEQFF
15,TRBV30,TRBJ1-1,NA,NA,TGTGCCTGGATCCGTTGGGGGGGGTCAGGGACTGAAGCTTTCTTT,CAWIRWGGSGTEAFF
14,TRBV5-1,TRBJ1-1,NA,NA,TGCGCCAGCAGCGCAAGGGGGGGCGGAACTGAAGCTTTCTTT,CASSARGGGTEAFF
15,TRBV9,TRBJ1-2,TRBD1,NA,TGTGCCAGCAGCGTACAGCCGACAGGGATTGGCGGCTACACCTTC,CASSVQPTGIGGYTF
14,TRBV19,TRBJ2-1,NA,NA,TGTGCCAGTAGGGACCGGGAGCTCTACAATGAGCAGTTCTTC,CASRDRELYNEQFF
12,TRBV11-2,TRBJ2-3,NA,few,TGTGCCAGCAGCTCCGCGGGGGATACGCAGTATTTT,CASSSAGDTQYF
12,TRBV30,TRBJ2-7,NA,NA,TGTGCCTGGAGTGTTTTGGAGGGGCAGCAGTACTTC,CAWSVLEGQQYF
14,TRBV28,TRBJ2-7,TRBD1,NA,TGTGCCAGCAGCCGTGGGGACAGGGAGGGCGAGCAGTACTTC,CASSRGDREGEQYF
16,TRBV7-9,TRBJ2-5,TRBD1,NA,TGTGCCAGCAGCCGGCAAGGGACAGGGAGGCAAGAGACCCAGTACTTC,CASSRQGTGRQETQYF
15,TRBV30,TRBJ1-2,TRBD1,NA,TGTGCCTGGGCTTCCGGGACAGGGGAGAGATATGGCTACACCTTC,CAWASGTGERYGYTF
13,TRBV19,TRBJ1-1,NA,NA,TGTGCCAGTAGTATTACCGCGCCGGGTGAAGCTTTCTTT,CASSITAPGEAFF
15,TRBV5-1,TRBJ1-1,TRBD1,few,TGCGCCAGCAGCTTGGTTCTCGGACAGGGGGCTGAAGCTTTCTTT,CASSLVLGQGAEAFF
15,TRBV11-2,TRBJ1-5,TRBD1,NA,TGTGCCAGCAGCCCCGGGGACAGGTCACGGCAGCCCCAGCATTTT,CASSPGDRSRQPQHF
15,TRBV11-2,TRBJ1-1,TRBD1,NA,TGTGCCAGCAGCTTAGTGAGGGGGCCCAACACTGAAGCTTTCTTT,CASSLVRGPNTEAFF
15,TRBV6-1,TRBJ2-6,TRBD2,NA,TGTGCCAGCAGGGAGCGGGGCTCTGGGGCCAACGTCCTGACTTTC,CASRERGSGANVLTF
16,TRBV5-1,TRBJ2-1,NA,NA,TGCGCCAGCAGCTGGGGCGCAGGGGCCGAATACAATGAGCAGTTCTTC,CASSWGAGAEYNEQFF
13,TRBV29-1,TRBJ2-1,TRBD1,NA,TGCAGCGTTGGGACAGGGGGCTACAATGAGCAGTTCTTC,CSVGTGGYNEQFF
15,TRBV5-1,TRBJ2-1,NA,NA,TGCGCCAGCAGCTTGGAGGGGTTCTCCTACAATGAGCAGTTCTTC,CASSLEGFSYNEQFF
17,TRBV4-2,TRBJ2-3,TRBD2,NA,TGTGCCAGCAGCCAAGATCATCCCACTAGCGGTGCAGATACGCAGTATTTT,CASSQDHPTSGADTQYF